This passage covers 8 T cell receptor beta chains from one sample sequenced in a study of T cells in Graves' hyperthyroidism and ophthalmopathy. Regions amplified from RNA transcripts were the TCR beta CDR3 regions. HTBI primers were the set used in a first-round RT-PCR of the TCR CDR3. TCRdb re-called the multiplex PCR reads with MiXCR, one entry per CDR3 protein. The sample lists hundreds of thousands of distinct CDR3 sequences, about 20% occurring once. The sample was blood. The receptors come from a man aged 35 to 55 with Graves' ophthalmopathy.

This clonotype was counted a few times. The chain links TRBV9 to TRBJ2-5; D gene uncertain. Trimming cost V 0 bases and J 2 bases, with 8 bases left between them. The CDR3 length is 14 residues. Germline V gene sequence: CDR1 SGDLS, CDR2 YYNGEE. The CDR3 DNA reads TGTGCCAGCAGCGTAGACCCGAGACAAGAGACCCAGTACTTC. Its protein product is CASSVDPRQETQYF.

This clonotype was found many times. The CDR3 protein is CASSGLRGKDEQYF. For the CDR3, the DNA is TGTGCCAGCAGTGGATTGCGGGGTAAGGACGAGCAGTACTTC. The chain has TRBV6-1 and TRBJ2-7; D is possibly TRBD2 (6 bases). CDR1 and CDR2 (germline): MNHNS, SASEGT. The ends were cut back, 4 bases at V and 5 bases at J, with 15 bases in the middle. This CDR3 has 14 residues.

This clonotype was seen many times. The V gene is TRBV11-2, the J gene TRBJ1-2, with 10 bases matching TRBD1. The J segment lost 4 bases and the V segment lost 4 bases, leaving 3 bases of the junction unmatched. The CDR3 has 14 amino acids. Germline V gives CDR1 SGHAT, CDR2 FQNNGV. CDR3 nucleotides: TGTGCCAGCAGCTCAGGACAGGGGGGCTATGGCTACACCTTC. This sequence encodes CASSSGQGGYGYTF. The full variable domain, with the rest looked up from reference TRBV11-2 and TRBJ1-2, is EAGVAQSPRYKIIEKRQSVAFWCNPISGHATLYWYQQILGQGPKLLIQFQNNGVVDDSQLPKDRFSAERLKGVDSTLKIQPAKLEDSAVYLCASSSGQGGYGYTFGSGTRLTVV.

This clonotype occurred a few times. CDR3 amino acids: CASSFLELAGVAKNIQYF. The CDR3 coding sequence is TGTGCCAGCAGTTTCCTTGAGTTGGCCGGAGTAGCCAAAAACATTCAGTACTTC. J is TRBJ2-4 and V is TRBV12-3 or TRBV12-4, with D hard to call. Between the trimmed V and J ends, which lost 3 bases and 0 bases, there was a span of 18 bases. The CDR3 runs to 18 residues.

This clonotype showed up many times. V usage is TRBV28 and J usage is TRBJ1-2; D not resolved. Germline assignment: CDR1 MDHEN and CDR2 SYDVKM. This CDR3 is 12 amino acids long. V dropped 6 bases and J dropped 4 bases, with 9 bases sitting between them. CDR3 sequence: CASRPGLYGYTF. Here the CDR3 DNA reads TGTGCCAGCAGACCCGGGCTCTATGGCTACACCTTC.

The chain carries TRBV30 and TRBJ1-2; D call uncertain. The V end lost 7 bases, the J end lost 8 bases, and 14 bases lay between the germline ends. From germline, CDR1 is GTSNPN and CDR2 SVGIG (reference sequence). The CDR3 has 11 amino acids. The CDR3 DNA reads TGTGCCTCCTCGGACCACCAAGGCTACACCTTC. Its translation is CASSDHQGYTF. Combining the CDR3 with reference TRBV30 and TRBJ1-2 gives the whole variable domain SQTIHQWPATLVQPVGSPLSLECTVEGTSNPNLYWYRQAAGRGLQLLFYSVGIGQISSEVPQNLSASRPQDRQFILSSKKLLLSDSGFYLCASSDHQGYTFGSGTRLTVV.

This clonotype was found a few times. This chain links TRBV6-1 with TRBJ1-5, with D hard to call. CDR1 MNHNS and CDR2 SASEGT come from the germline V gene. CDR3 length equals 14 residues. The V end lost 11 bases, the J end lost 6 bases, and 20 bases lay between the germline ends. This CDR3 is CALGETVVGQPQHF. In nucleotides, the CDR3 is TGTGCCCTCGGGGAGACCGTGGTGGGTCAGCCCCAGCATTTT.

Only a few counts were recorded for this clonotype. The J gene is TRBJ2-7, the V gene TRBV6-5; TRBD2 matches at 9 bases. The germline gives CDR1 MNHEY, CDR2 SVGAGI. CDR3 length equals 16 residues. The J segment lost 0 bases and the V segment lost 0 bases, leaving 3 bases of the junction unmatched. The CDR3 spells CASSYSRLAASYEQYF. The CDR3 region has the DNA TGTGCCAGCAGTTACTCAAGACTAGCGGCCTCCTACGAGCAGTACTTC.